Below, 18 T cell receptor beta chains from the same sample are listed, as sequenced in a study of cytomegalovirus exposure and HLA in healthy donors. 13 Jbeta primers and 60 Vbeta primers were used for the PCR. Produced via immunoSEQ multiplex PCR; TCRdb's table is partial and in-frame only. Seen here are about 160,000 clones, around 80% observed once, and the top ten hold roughly 4.7%. The sequenced sample was PBMCs. These receptors came from a woman between 50 and 59 years old in good health and CMV-seropositive.

The CDR3 spells CASSHDRDRGLFGQYF. In nucleotides, the CDR3 is TGTGCCAGCAGCCACGACCGGGACAGGGGGCTTTTCGGGCAGTACTTC. The chain uses TRBV4-2 and TRBJ2-7; 12 nucleotides line up with TRBD1. The CDR3 consists of 16 residues. V shed 3 bases, J shed 9 bases, and the junction held 12 bases outside the gene matches. The germline CDR1 and CDR2 sequences are LGHNA and YNFKEQ.

The rearrangement joins TRBV30 to TRBJ2-3, with 7 nucleotides matching TRBD2. In germline, CDR1 is GTSNPN, CDR2 SVGIG (reference sequence). The CDR3 totals 14 residues. Unmatched junction bases numbered 5, after V lost 0 bases and J lost 5 bases. As DNA, the CDR3 is TGTGCCTGGAGTGTGTCGGCTAGCGGAGATACGCAGTATTTT. This translates into CAWSVSASGDTQYF.

This chain links TRBV9 with TRBJ2-7, with D perhaps matching TRBD2 (5 bases). Germline CDR1 and CDR2: SGDLS and YYNGEE. There are 12 residues in the CDR3. V lost 3 bases to trimming and J lost 4 bases, with 8 bases between them. The CDR3 DNA sequence: TGTGCCAGCAGCGGGTCGGGATACGAGCAGTACTTC. Its protein is CASSGSGYEQYF.

CDR3 amino acids: CASSSDGDSNQPQHF. In DNA, the CDR3 is TGCGCCAGCAGCTCAGACGGAGATAGCAATCAGCCCCAGCATTTT. The chain is built from TRBV5-1 and TRBJ1-5; D unclear. The CDR3 is 15 amino acids. V shed 3 bases and J shed 0 bases, with 10 bases lying between them. The germline V gene has CDR1 SGHRS and CDR2 YFSETQ.

This clone has just a few counts. The genes are TRBV7-2 and TRBJ1-3; no clear D gene. Germline assignment: CDR1 SGHTA and CDR2 FQGNSA. Trimming pared 7 bases from V and 0 bases from J, leaving 16 bases between. This CDR3 contains 16 residues. The DNA for the CDR3 is TGTGCCAGCACGCGAGGGATCCTAAGCTCTGGAAACACCATATATTTT. It translates to CASTRGILSSGNTIYF.

This sequence joins TRBV6-5 and TRBJ1-2; the match to TRBD1 covers 7 bases. The CDR3 covers 14 residues. Germline V gene data show CDR1 as MNHEY and CDR2 as SVGAGI. With 2 bases clipped from V and 4 bases from J, the junction kept 4 bases outside the gene matches. CDR3 in amino acids: CASSYTGAGYGYTF. CDR3 in DNA: TGTGCCAGCAGTTACACAGGGGCCGGCTATGGCTACACCTTC.

As regards this clone: A junction end diverges from the germline sequence, so it may reflect a read error. Written as DNA, the CDR3 is TGTTCCAGCAGCTTATCGGGACAGCCTTTTGCCGGTACCTTC. It translates to CSSSLSGQPFAGTF. The rearrangement joins TRBV7-9 to TRBJ1-2; 7 positions agree with TRBD1. Germline V gene data show CDR1 as SEHNR and CDR2 as FQNEAQ (reference sequence). The CDR3 loop spans 14 amino acids.

The genes are TRBV20-1 and TRBJ2-7, with D unclear. Germline lookup yields CDR1 DFQATT and CDR2 SNEGSKA (reference sequence). The CDR3 contains 11 residues. V lost 6 bases and J 1 base, leaving 7 bases between the germline ends. The CDR3 nucleotides are TGCAGTGCCAGTTCTTCCTACGAGCAGTACTTC. It yields the protein CSASSSYEQYF.

The J gene is TRBJ2-5, the V gene TRBV27, with D possibly TRBD1 on 5 matching bases. The J call may not be correct, given that the DNA end is closer to TRBJ2-7. Germline V gene data show CDR1 as MNHEY and CDR2 as SMNVEV (reference sequence). The CDR3 length is 14 residues. CDR3 sequence reads: CASSFKQGSYEQYF. In DNA, the CDR3 is TGTGCCAGCAGTTTTAAGCAGGGCTCCTACGAGCAGTACTTC.

J is TRBJ1-5 and V is TRBV6-5, with a possible D match to TRBD1 (5 bases). The V end lost 0 bases, the J end lost 4 bases, and 10 bases lay between the germline ends. The CDR3 totals 15 residues. From germline, CDR1 is MNHEY and CDR2 SVGAGI. The CDR3 loop is CASSYSGGSNQPQHF. The CDR3 DNA reads as TGTGCCAGCAGTTACTCCGGGGGTTCTAATCAGCCCCAGCATTTT.

The chain recombines TRBV2 with TRBJ2-1, with 11 bases aligning to TRBD2. V dropped 6 bases and J dropped 1; count of bases not matched to a gene: 5. From germline, CDR1 is SNHLY and CDR2 FYNNEI. The CDR3 extends over 16 amino acids. The CDR3 here is CASRKRTSGSYNEQFF. The CDR3 DNA is TGTGCCAGCAGGAAACGGACTAGCGGGTCCTACAATGAGCAGTTCTTC.

V gene TRBV30 combines with J gene TRBJ1-4, with TRBD1 identical over 9 bases. CDR1 GTSNPN and CDR2 SVGIG come from the germline V gene (reference sequence). The CDR3 length is 19 residues. The junction had 18 bases not matched to a gene; V was cut back by 0 bases and J by 7 bases. Here the CDR3 DNA reads TGTGCCTGGAGTGTATGGGGGGCCGGGACAGGGAAAGGGAGTGAAAAACTGTTTTTT. Its translation is CAWSVWGAGTGKGSEKLFF. Using reference TRBV30 and TRBJ1-4 for the parts outside the CDR3, the full variable domain is SQTIHQWPATLVQPVGSPLSLECTVEGTSNPNLYWYRQAAGRGLQLLFYSVGIGQISSEVPQNLSASRPQDRQFILSSKKLLLSDSGFYLCAWSVWGAGTGKGSEKLFFGSGTQLSVL.

The chain recombines TRBV7-2 with TRBJ2-1, with D tentatively TRBD2 (5 bases). V lost 1 base, J lost 8 bases, and 9 bases lay in between. In germline, CDR1 is SGHTA, CDR2 FQGNSA. The CDR3 covers 13 residues. The CDR3 sequence: CASSLVSGDEQFF. CDR3 in DNA: TGTGCCAGCAGCTTAGTATCCGGGGATGAGCAGTTCTTC.

This clone was observed a few times. The chain carries TRBV5-1 and TRBJ1-2, with D unclear. Per germline, CDR1 SGHRS and CDR2 YFSETQ. Trimming removed 4 bases from V and 2 bases from J, with 18 bases in between. The CDR3 totals 16 residues. For the CDR3, the DNA is TGCGCCAGCAGCCCGGCCCCTGAGGAAGGCAACTATGGCTACACCTTC. Translating gives CASSPAPEEGNYGYTF.

The J gene is TRBJ2-3, the V gene TRBV2; 10 bases map to TRBD2. The J segment lost 1 base and the V segment lost 4 bases, leaving 2 bases of the junction unmatched. Germline CDR1 and CDR2: SNHLY and FYNNEI. The CDR3 totals 15 residues. This CDR3 is CASSGTSGRTDTQYF. For the CDR3, the DNA is TGTGCCAGCAGTGGGACTAGCGGCCGCACAGATACGCAGTATTTT.

This chain joins TRBV5-1 and TRBJ2-7, with 11 nucleotides matching TRBD2. The CDR3 contains 16 residues. The V and J ends lost 0 bases and 3 bases, in that order; junction bases with no gene match: 5. CDR1 and CDR2 from the germline V gene are SGHRS and YFSETQ. This CDR3 is CASSLAGTSGVYEQYF. In DNA, the CDR3 is TGCGCCAGCAGCTTGGCCGGGACTAGCGGAGTCTACGAGCAGTACTTC.

The chain links TRBV5-4 to TRBJ1-1, with no clear D. With 4 bases removed from V and 1 base from J, the gap between germline ends came to 17 bases. The CDR3 sequence is 16 residues long. Germline CDR1 is SGHNT and CDR2 is YYREEE (reference sequence). CDR3 protein: CASSHGNPMENTEAFF. CDR3 sequence (DNA): TGTGCCAGCAGCCACGGGAACCCGATGGAGAACACTGAAGCTTTCTTT. Variable domain in full (rest from reference TRBV5-4 and TRBJ1-1): ETGVTQSPTHLIKTRGQQVTLRCSSQSGHNTVSWYQQALGQGPQFIFQYYREEENGRGNFPPRFSGLQFPNYSSELNVNALELDDSALYLCASSHGNPMENTEAFFGQGTRLTVV.

In this sample, this clone turned up once. The chain recombines TRBV9 with TRBJ2-1; D is unresolved. Germline assignment: CDR1 SGDLS and CDR2 YYNGEE. The germline V and J ends were trimmed by 4 bases and 9 bases, with 29 bases remaining between them. This CDR3 region has 18 residues. The CDR3 sequence: CASSPQATGARQSREQFF. The CDR3 nucleotides read TGTGCCAGCAGCCCTCAGGCTACCGGTGCACGCCAGAGTCGTGAGCAGTTCTTC.